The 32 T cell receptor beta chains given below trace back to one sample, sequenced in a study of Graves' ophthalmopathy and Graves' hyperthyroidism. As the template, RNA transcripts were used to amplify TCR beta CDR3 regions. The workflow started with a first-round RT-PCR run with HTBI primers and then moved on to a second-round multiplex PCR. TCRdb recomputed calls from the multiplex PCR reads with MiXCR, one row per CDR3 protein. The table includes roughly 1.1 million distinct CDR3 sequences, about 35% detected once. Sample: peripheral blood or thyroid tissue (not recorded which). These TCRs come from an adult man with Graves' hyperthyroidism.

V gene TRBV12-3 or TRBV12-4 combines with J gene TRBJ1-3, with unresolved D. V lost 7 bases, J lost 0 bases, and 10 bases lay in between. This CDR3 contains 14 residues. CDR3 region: CASKPQSSGNTIYF. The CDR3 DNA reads TGTGCCAGCAAACCACAGAGCTCTGGAAACACCATATATTTT.

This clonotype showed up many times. CDR3 residues: CASTTTVEAFF. The CDR3 DNA follows: TGTGCCAGTACAACGACAGTTGAAGCTTTCTTT. This chain joins TRBV19 and TRBJ1-1, with D possibly being TRBD1 (5 bases). The germline V and J ends were trimmed by 7 bases and 7 bases, with 10 bases remaining between them. The CDR3 totals 11 residues. CDR1 is LNHDA, CDR2 SQIVND, per germline (reference sequence).

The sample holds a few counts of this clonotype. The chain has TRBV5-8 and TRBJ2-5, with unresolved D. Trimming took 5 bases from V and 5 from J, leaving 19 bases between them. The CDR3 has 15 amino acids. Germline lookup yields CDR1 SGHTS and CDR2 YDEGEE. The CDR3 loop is CASSIGDNSRETQYF. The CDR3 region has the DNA TGTGCCAGCAGTATCGGAGACAATTCGAGGGAGACCCAGTACTTC.

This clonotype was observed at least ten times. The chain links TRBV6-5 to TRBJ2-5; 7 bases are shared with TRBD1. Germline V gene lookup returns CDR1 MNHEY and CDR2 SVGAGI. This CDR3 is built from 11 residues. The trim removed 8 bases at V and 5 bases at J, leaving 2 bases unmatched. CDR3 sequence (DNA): TGTGCCAGCCAACAGGGGGAGACCCAGTACTTC. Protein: CASQQGETQYF.

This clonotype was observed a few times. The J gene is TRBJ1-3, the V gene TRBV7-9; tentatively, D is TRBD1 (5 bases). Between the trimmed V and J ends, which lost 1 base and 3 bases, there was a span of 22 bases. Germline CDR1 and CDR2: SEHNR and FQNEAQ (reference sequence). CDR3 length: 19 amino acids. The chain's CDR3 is CASSLESGQSGEIGNTIYF. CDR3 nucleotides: TGTGCCAGCAGCTTAGAATCGGGGCAATCCGGGGAGATTGGAAACACCATATATTTT. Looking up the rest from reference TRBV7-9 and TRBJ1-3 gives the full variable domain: DTGVSQNPRHKITKRGQNVTFRCDPISEHNRLYWYRQTLGQGPEFLTYFQNEAQLEKSRLLSDRFSAERPKGSFSTLEIQRTEQGDSAMYLCASSLESGQSGEIGNTIYFGEGSWLTVV.

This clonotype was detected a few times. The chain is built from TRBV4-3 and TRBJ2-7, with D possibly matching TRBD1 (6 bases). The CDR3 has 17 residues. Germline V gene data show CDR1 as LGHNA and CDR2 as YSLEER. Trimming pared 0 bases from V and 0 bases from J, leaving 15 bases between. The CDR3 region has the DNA TGCGCCAGCAGCCAAGATTCTTATCGACAGGACTCCTACGAGCAGTACTTC. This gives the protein CASSQDSYRQDSYEQYF.

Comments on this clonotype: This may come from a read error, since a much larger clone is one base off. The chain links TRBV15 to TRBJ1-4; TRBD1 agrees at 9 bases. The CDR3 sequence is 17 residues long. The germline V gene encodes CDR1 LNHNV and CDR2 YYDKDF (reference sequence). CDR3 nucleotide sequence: TGTGCCACCAGCCCCCAAGGGACAGGGACAACTAATGAAGAACTGTTTTTT. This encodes CATSPQGTGTTNEELFF. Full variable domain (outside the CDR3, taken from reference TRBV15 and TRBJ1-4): DAMVIQNPRYQVTQFGKPVTLSCSQTLNHNVMYWYQQKSSQAPKLLFHYYDKDFNNEADTPDNFQSRRPNTSFCFLDIRSPGLGDTAMYLCATSPQGTGTTNEELFFGSGTQLSVL.

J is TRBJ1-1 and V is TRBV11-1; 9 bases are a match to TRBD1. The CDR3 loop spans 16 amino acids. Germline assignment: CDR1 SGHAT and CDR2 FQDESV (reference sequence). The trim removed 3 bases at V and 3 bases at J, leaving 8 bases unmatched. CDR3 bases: TGTGCCAGCAGCTTCTCGGGACAGGGAAGACACACTGAAGCTTTCTTT. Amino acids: CASSFSGQGRHTEAFF.

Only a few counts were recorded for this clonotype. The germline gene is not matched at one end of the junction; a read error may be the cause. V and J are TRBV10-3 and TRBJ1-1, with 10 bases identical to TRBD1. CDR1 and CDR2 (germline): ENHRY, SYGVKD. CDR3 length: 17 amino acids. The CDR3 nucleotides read TGTGCCAGCAGTGGGGGACAGGGGCGTCTTTTAAACACTGAAGCTTTCTTT. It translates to CASSGGQGRLLNTEAFF.

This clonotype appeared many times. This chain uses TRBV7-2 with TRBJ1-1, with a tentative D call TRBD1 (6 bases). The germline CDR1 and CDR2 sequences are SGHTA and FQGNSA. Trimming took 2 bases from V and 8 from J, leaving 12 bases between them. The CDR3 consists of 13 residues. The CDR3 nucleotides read TGTGCCAGCAGCTTATTTAGAGACAGGGAAGCTTTCTTT. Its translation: CASSLFRDREAFF.

The CDR3 loop reads CASSFGSGRAYEQYF. CDR3 DNA sequence: TGTGCCAGCAGCTTCGGTAGCGGGAGGGCCTACGAGCAGTACTTC. This chain connects TRBV13 to TRBJ2-7; TRBD2 agrees at 11 bases. The CDR3 is 15 residues long. Germline-derived CDR1 and CDR2 are PRHDT and FYEKMQ (reference sequence). J lost 2 bases, V lost 3 bases, and 3 bases had no gene match. Based on the CDR3 plus reference TRBV13 and TRBJ2-7, the full variable domain is AAGVIQSPRHLIKEKRETATLKCYPIPRHDTVYWYQQGPGQDPQFLISFYEKMQSDKGSIPDRFSAQQFSDYHSELNMSSLELGDSALYFCASSFGSGRAYEQYFGPGTRLTVT.

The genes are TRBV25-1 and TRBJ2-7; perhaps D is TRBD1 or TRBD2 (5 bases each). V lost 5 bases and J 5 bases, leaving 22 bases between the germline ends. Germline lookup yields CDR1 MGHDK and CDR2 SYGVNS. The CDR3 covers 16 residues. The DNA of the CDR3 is TGTGCCAGCAGTTACTCTTTGGGACCAAGGAAGGACGAGCAGTACTTC. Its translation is CASSYSLGPRKDEQYF.

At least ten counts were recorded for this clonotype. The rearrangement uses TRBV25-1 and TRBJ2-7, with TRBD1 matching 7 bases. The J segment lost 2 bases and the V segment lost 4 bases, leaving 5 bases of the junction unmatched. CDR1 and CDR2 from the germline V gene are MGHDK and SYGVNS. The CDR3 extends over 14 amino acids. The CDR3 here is CASSGTGITYEQYF. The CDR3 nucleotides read TGTGCCAGCAGTGGGACAGGAATTACCTACGAGCAGTACTTC.

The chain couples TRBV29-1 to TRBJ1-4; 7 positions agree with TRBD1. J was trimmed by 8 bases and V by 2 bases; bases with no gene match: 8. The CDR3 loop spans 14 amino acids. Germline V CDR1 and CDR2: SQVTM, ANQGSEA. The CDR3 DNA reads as TGCAGCGTTGAAAACAGGGGTGAAGGAGAAAAACTGTTTTTT. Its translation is CSVENRGEGEKLFF.

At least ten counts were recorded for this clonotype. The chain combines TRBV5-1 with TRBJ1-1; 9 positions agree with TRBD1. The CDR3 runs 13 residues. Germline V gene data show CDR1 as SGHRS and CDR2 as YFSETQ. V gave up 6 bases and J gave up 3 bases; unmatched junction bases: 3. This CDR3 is CASKQGADTEAFF. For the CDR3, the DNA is TGCGCCAGCAAACAGGGGGCGGACACTGAAGCTTTCTTT.

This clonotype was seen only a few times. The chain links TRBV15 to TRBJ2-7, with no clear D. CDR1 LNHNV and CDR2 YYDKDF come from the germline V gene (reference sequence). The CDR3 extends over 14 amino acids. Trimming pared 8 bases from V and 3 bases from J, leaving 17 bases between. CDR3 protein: CATYLYPSRYEQYF. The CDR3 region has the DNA TGTGCCACCTACTTATACCCATCCCGCTACGAGCAGTACTTC.

CDR3 nucleotides: TGTGCCAGCCTTACCGGGACATCTCGCTCCTACGAGCAGTACTTC. Its protein is CASLTGTSRSYEQYF. The chain employs TRBV7-8 and TRBJ2-7; possibly TRBD1 for D (6 bases). Trimming cost V 8 bases and J 0 bases, with 17 bases left between them. Germline values: CDR1 SGHVS, CDR2 FQNEAQ. The length of the CDR3 is 15 residues.

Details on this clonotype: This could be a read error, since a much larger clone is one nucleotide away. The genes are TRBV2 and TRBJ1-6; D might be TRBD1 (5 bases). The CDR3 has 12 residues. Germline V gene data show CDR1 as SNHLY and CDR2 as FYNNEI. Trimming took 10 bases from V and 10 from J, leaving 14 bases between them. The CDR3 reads CANGNRGSPLHF. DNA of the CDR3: TGTGCCAACGGTAACCGGGGGTCACCCCTCCACTTT.

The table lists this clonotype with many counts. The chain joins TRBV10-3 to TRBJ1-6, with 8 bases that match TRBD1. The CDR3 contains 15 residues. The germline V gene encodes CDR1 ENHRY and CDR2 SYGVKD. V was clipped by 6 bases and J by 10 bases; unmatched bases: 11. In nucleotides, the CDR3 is TGTGCCATCAGCGTCGATGGACAGGGTGGATCACCCCTCCACTTT. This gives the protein CAISVDGQGGSPLHF.

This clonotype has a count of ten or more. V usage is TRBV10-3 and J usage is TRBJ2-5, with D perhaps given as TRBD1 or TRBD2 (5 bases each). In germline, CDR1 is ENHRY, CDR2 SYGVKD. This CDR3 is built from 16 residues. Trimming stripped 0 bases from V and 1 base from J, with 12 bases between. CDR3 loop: CAISESLRGVQETQYF. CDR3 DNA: TGTGCCATCAGTGAGTCGTTGAGGGGTGTCCAAGAGACCCAGTACTTC.

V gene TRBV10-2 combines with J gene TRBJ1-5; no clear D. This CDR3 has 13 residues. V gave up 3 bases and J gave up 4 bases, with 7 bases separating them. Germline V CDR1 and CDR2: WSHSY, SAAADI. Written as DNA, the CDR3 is TGCGCCAGCAGTGACTGGGATAATCAGCCCCAGCATTTT. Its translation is CASSDWDNQPQHF.

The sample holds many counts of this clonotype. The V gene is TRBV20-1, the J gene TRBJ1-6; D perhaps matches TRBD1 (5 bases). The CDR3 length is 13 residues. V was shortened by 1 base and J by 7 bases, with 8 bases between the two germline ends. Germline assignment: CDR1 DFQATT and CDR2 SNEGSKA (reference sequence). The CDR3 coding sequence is TGCAGTGCTAGAGGACAGAACAATTCACCCCTCCACTTT. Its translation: CSARGQNNSPLHF.

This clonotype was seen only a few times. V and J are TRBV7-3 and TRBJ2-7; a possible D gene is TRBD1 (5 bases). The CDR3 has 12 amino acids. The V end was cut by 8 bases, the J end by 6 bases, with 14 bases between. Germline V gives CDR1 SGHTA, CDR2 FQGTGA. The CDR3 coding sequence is TGTGCCAGCGGCCCCGGTGGGGCCGAGCAGTACTTC. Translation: CASGPGGAEQYF.

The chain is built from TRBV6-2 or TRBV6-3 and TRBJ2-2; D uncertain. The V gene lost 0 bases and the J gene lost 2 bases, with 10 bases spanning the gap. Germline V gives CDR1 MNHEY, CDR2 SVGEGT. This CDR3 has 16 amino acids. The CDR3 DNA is TGTGCCAGCAGTTACTCGATTTCCGATAACACCGGGGAGCTGTTTTTT. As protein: CASSYSISDNTGELFF.

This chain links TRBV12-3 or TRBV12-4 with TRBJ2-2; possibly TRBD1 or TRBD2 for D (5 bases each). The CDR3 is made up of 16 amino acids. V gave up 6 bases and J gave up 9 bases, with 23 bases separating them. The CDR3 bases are TGTGCCAGCAGACCGGGACGTGGGATGATTCTACGGGAGCTGTTTTTT. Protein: CASRPGRGMILRELFF.

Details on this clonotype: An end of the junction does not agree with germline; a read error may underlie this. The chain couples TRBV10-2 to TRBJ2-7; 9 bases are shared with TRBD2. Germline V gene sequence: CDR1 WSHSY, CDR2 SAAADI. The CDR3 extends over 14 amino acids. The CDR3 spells CASSSSSGAHEQYF. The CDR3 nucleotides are TGTGCCAGCTCATCGTCTAGCGGGGCCCACGAGCAGTACTTC.

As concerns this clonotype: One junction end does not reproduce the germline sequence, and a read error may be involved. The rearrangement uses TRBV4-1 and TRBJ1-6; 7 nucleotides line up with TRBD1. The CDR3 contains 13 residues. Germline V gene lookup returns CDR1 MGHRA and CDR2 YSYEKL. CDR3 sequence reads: CASSPTGISPLHF. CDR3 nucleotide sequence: TGTGCCAGCAGCCCGACAGGGATCTCACCCCTCCACTTT.

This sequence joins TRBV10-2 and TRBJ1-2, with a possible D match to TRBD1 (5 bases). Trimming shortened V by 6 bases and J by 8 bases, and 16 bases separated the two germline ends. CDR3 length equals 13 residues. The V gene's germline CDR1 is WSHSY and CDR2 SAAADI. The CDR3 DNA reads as TGCGCCAGCAGAGATCTGGGGGGATCGGGCTACACCTTC. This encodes CASRDLGGSGYTF.

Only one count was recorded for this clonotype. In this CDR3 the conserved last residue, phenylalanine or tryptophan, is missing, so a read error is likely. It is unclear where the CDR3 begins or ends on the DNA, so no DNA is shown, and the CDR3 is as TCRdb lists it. The CDR3 here is CATSGRNT. The rearrangement links TRBV15 to TRBJ1-3. Germline loops: CDR1 LNHNV, CDR2 YYDKDF (reference sequence). Counting both end residues, the CDR3 totals 8 amino acids.

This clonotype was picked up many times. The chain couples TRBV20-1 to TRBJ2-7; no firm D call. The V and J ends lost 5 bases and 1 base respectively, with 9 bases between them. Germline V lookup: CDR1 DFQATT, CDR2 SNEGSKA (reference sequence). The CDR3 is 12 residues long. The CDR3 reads CSALGSSYEQYF. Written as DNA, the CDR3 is TGCAGTGCTTTAGGGTCGTCCTACGAGCAGTACTTC.

The CDR3 spells CASSMSGRANYGYTF. DNA of the CDR3: TGTGCCAGTAGTATGTCGGGGAGAGCTAACTATGGCTACACCTTC. The chain uses TRBV19 and TRBJ1-2; D call uncertain. This CDR3 has 15 amino acids. Trimming took off 3 bases at V and 0 bases at J, with 11 bases between the two ends. The germline gives CDR1 LNHDA, CDR2 SQIVND (reference sequence).

The CDR3 bases are TGTGCCAGCAGCTTAGAACTTACTCGGGACAGACGTTGGGAGCAGTACTTC. Translating gives CASSLELTRDRRWEQYF. This sequence joins TRBV7-9 and TRBJ2-7; TRBD1 aligns across 7 bases. Trimming cost V 1 base and J 7 bases; bases outside gene matches: 16. CDR1 is SEHNR, CDR2 FQNEAQ, per germline (reference sequence). The CDR3 contains 17 residues.